Described below is a single TCR beta chain sequence and its context. No antigen is known for it. Genomic DNA was employed as the template in profiling TCR beta VDJ and CDR3. TCRdb reprocessed the reads with MiXCR, giving one entry per CDR3 protein. The top ten hold about 41% of the sample, which has fewer than 200,000 distinct CDR3 sequences, 55% to 75% seen once. This sample is part of a study of CD8+CD57+ T cells in acquired aplastic anemia. Study as a whole: Sorted CD4+ and CD8+ cells gave an average of 3.2 ug of DNA. Study outcomes and limitations: Patients and controls shared nearly 30 CD8+ CDR3 sequences, highly expressed in patients.

Trimming removed 1 base from V and 6 bases from J, with 9 bases in between. The germline V gene has CDR1 DFQATT and CDR2 SNEGSKA (reference sequence). This CDR3 comprises 12 residues. The chain is built from TRBV20-1 and TRBJ1-2, with TRBD1 as a possible D gene (6 bases). This sequence was found in a human donor in good health. Sequenced: sorted CD4+, CD8+, or CD8+CD57+ T cells (not recorded which) from PBMCs. The CDR3 bases are TGCAGTGCTAGAGGCAGGGGAGATGGCTACACCTTC. This translates into CSARGRGDGYTF.